This TCR beta chain derives from a study of blood T cell repertoires in COVID-19 (dated by TCRdb to between 2020 and 2021). Study-wide context: The collaborator samples originated in the United States, Italy and Spain and spanned the acute and convalescent phases of COVID-19. The dataset comprised deeply sampled blood TCRbeta repertoires from subjects exposed to, actively infected with, or recovered from COVID-19. A freely available public database, intended as a resource for researchers studying the immune response to SARS-CoV-2, is where the repertoires were released. The material from the prospective study consisted of cDNA or gDNA derived from T cells, B-cell-depleted T cells, or PBMCs. Sample metadata almost always included a de-identified subject ID, COVID-19 status, age in years and sex. Where HLA class I and class II types were available, the types were taken from metadata supplied by the sample provider, not from assay-based typing. The samples were drawn from the first 160 participants of the ongoing ImmuneRACE study and from 950 to 1,500 subjects provided by 6 global collaborators.

Notes on this clone: There is no known antigen for this receptor. No base quality values were provided; no much bigger clone lies one nucleotide off.

Whole blood was collected in K2EDTA tubes by collaborating institutions according to the institutions' own protocols. For TCRbeta analysis, collaborators shipped samples as frozen whole blood, isolated PBMCs, or DNA extracted from either of those sample types. TCRbeta CDR3 regions were amplified from genomic DNA using the immunoSEQ Assay, a bias-controlled multiplex PCR. The authors' pipeline ran thus. The number of nucleated cells in each sample was estimated from the amplification of reference gene primers within the assay. To quantify the absolute abundance of each unique TCRbeta CDR3 rearrangement, sequence reads were collapsed and filtered. For each sample, productive Simpson clonality was calculated as the square root of Simpson's diversity index across productive rearrangements. What TCRdb holds here is the immuneACCESS table cut down to in-frame rearrangements. Part of the clones is not present; checked against another copy, under half of the missing clones reflect an unresolved V gene, and the others are unexplained. V and J calls and clone size come straight from that table; D and trimming were deduced from the DNA. This sample lists roughly 38,000 clones; more than 85% were detected once. The ten biggest clones cover over 2% of the sample.

Beyond this particular receptor, the publication reports: Clinical and demographic metadata were provided uncurated, with the amount varying by source and participant.

The source of this sequence is a man aged 45-65 years with active COVID-19. The sequencing sample was made of peripheral blood.

In nucleotides, the sequence is TGTGCCAGTAGTTCATCCGGGACATTTACCGGGGAGCTGTTTTTT. Its protein is CASSSSGTFTGELFF. The sequence links TRBV19 to TRBJ2-2; a tentative D call is TRBD1 (6 bases match). The CDR1 and CDR2 encoded by the germline V gene (reference sequence) are LNHDA and SQIVND. Cut back by 5 bases and 5 bases, the V and J ends lie 15 bases apart. From cysteine to phenylalanine, the CDR3 is 15 amino acids long. Kept here is only the CDR3 DNA, which spans 45 bases and is read in frame from base 1.